This TCR beta chain originates from a study of CD8 T cells in ankylosing spondylitis. Study-wide points: Relatively rare in peripheral blood, disease-linked clones were also CD8+.

There are 16 residues in the CDR3. Germline V CDR1 and CDR2: MGHRA, YSYEKL. V shed 3 bases, J shed 0 bases, and the junction held 5 bases outside the gene matches. Details on this clonotype: Antigen specificity is unknown.

TCRdb ran MiXCR on the 5' RACE reads and lists one entry per CDR3 protein. This table holds roughly 150,000 distinct CDR3 sequences, 9.8% found once. The receptor's source is a female donor with ankylosing spondylitis or in good health (not recorded which). The sample taken for sequencing was blood, either unsorted or a sorted T cell fraction (not recorded which). This chain connects TRBV4-1 to TRBJ1-1, with 9 bases lining up with TRBD1. The CDR3: CASSQGQGTMNTEAFF. In DNA form, the CDR3 reads TGCGCCAGCAGCCAGGGACAGGGAACAATGAACACTGAAGCTTTCTTT.